Each of the 12 T cell receptor beta chains below was sequenced from the same sample in a study of response to subunit inactivated influenza vaccine. TCRdb re-called the RT-PCR reads through MiXCR, storing one row per CDR3 protein. The sample holds fewer than 350,000 distinct CDR3 sequences; around a fifth are singletons and the top ten take about 10%. The material was PBMCs from blood, obtained less than 22 months after vaccination. These receptors came from a man between 50 and 69 years old who received an inactivated influenza vaccine.

In its sample, this clonotype was seen many times. This sequence joins TRBV3-1 and TRBJ2-7; TRBD1 might be the D (5 bases). The length of the CDR3 is 14 residues. The germline V gene has CDR1 LGHDT and CDR2 YNNKEL (reference sequence). V was shortened by 2 bases and J by 2 bases, with 10 bases between the two germline ends. The CDR3 nucleotides are TGTGCCAGCAGCCAACACACAGGAACCTACGAGCAGTACTTC. Protein product: CASSQHTGTYEQYF.

The chain couples TRBV4-2 to TRBJ2-7; either TRBD1 or TRBD2 may fit D (5 bases each). The CDR3 loop spans 14 amino acids. Germline loops: CDR1 LGHNA, CDR2 YNFKEQ. Trimming left V 8 bases short and J 2 bases short, with 16 bases between. CDR3 amino acids: CASGTALSPYEQYF. The DNA of the CDR3 is TGTGCCAGCGGGACGGCTCTCTCCCCCTACGAGCAGTACTTC.

This clonotype has a handful of counts. The chain joins TRBV20-1 to TRBJ1-2, with D hard to call. With 6 bases removed from V and 3 bases from J, the gap between germline ends came to 14 bases. The CDR3 is 13 amino acids. Germline lookup yields CDR1 DFQATT and CDR2 SNEGSKA (reference sequence). CDR3 nucleotides: TGCAGTGCCTCCGACGTAGTGGACTATGGCTACACCTTC. The encoded protein is CSASDVVDYGYTF.

CDR3 DNA: TGCGCCAGCACCCTGACGGGGTACACTGAAGCTTTCTTT. Protein: CASTLTGYTEAFF. V and J are TRBV5-1 and TRBJ1-1, with D unclear. The CDR3 is 13 amino acids. The germline V gene has CDR1 SGHRS and CDR2 YFSETQ. V was pared by 6 bases and J by 3 bases, with 12 bases between.

In this sample, this clonotype turned up a few times. The DNA for the CDR3 is TGTGCCAGCAGTTTGACTAGCGGAGACCCTACAGATACGCAGTATTTT. Its translation is CASSLTSGDPTDTQYF. The V and J genes are TRBV27 and TRBJ2-3; 9 nucleotides align to TRBD2. The germline gives CDR1 MNHEY, CDR2 SMNVEV (reference sequence). The CDR3 loop spans 16 amino acids. With 3 bases clipped from V and 3 bases from J, the junction kept 7 bases outside the gene matches.

With respect to this clonotype: This may be a read error: a much more frequent sequence differs by one nucleotide. The gene calls are TRBV4-1 and TRBJ1-1; the D gene is possibly TRBD1 (6 bases). The ends were cut back, 2 bases at V and 1 base at J, with 14 bases in the middle. The CDR3 consists of 16 residues. Germline V CDR1 and CDR2: MGHRA, YSYEKL. The CDR3 DNA reads TGCGCCAGCAGCCAAATCCCGGGACACCCGAACACTGAAGCTTTCTTT. This translates into CASSQIPGHPNTEAFF.

In this sample, this clonotype turned up many times. The rearrangement uses TRBV7-2 and TRBJ2-2; D not certain. Deletions cut 3 bases from V and 6 bases from J, with 8 bases between. The CDR3 spans 13 residues. Germline CDR1 SGHTA, CDR2 FQGNSA. In nucleotides, the CDR3 is TGTGCCAGCAGCTTTCGAGAGGCCGGGGAGCTGTTTTTT. Translating it yields CASSFREAGELFF.

A few counts support this clonotype. This chain joins TRBV11-2 and TRBJ2-3; tentatively, D is TRBD1 (6 bases). This CDR3 is built from 14 residues. V dropped 3 bases and J dropped 7 bases, with 14 bases sitting between them. Looked up from germline, CDR1 is SGHAT and CDR2 is FQNNGV. CDR3 loop: CASSLEEQGYTQYF. The CDR3 DNA follows: TGTGCCAGCAGCTTGGAGGAACAGGGCTATACGCAGTATTTT.

The chain recombines TRBV20-1 with TRBJ1-1; D perhaps matches TRBD1 (5 bases). V was shortened by 5 bases and J by 5 bases, with 18 bases between the two germline ends. CDR1 and CDR2 from the germline V gene are DFQATT and SNEGSKA (reference sequence). This CDR3 is 14 amino acids long. The CDR3 coding sequence is TGCAGTGCTCTTTCGACAGACCGTAAGACTGAAGCTTTCTTT. Translation: CSALSTDRKTEAFF.

This clonotype was seen a handful of times. V and J are TRBV29-1 and TRBJ2-3; possible D gene TRBD2, 6 bases. V was shortened by 5 bases and J by 0 bases, with 12 bases between the two germline ends. This CDR3 region has 14 residues. Germline V lookup: CDR1 SQVTM, CDR2 ANQGSEA. CDR3 DNA: TGCAGCGTTCTTGTGAGCGGGAGCACAGATACGCAGTATTTT. This translates into CSVLVSGSTDTQYF.

The V and J genes are TRBV11-3 and TRBJ2-1; maybe TRBD1 (6 bases). V gave up 1 base and J gave up 7 bases, with 14 bases separating them. Germline CDR1 SGHNT, CDR2 YENEEA. The CDR3 consists of 15 residues. The CDR3 nucleotides are TGTGCCAGCAGCTTAGCGGGACACCCCGGGAATGAGCAGTTCTTC. It specifies CASSLAGHPGNEQFF.

This chain links TRBV4-1 with TRBJ2-3; 10 positions match TRBD2. The V gene's germline CDR1 is MGHRA and CDR2 YSYEKL. The CDR3 sequence is 22 residues long. The V gene end was trimmed by 0 bases and the J gene end by 4 bases; junction bases not matched to a gene: 22. CDR3 sequence reads: CASSQEWPFGSGGALVSDTQYF. The CDR3, as DNA: TGCGCCAGCAGCCAAGAATGGCCGTTCGGGAGCGGGGGGGCCCTTGTATCAGATACGCAGTATTTT.